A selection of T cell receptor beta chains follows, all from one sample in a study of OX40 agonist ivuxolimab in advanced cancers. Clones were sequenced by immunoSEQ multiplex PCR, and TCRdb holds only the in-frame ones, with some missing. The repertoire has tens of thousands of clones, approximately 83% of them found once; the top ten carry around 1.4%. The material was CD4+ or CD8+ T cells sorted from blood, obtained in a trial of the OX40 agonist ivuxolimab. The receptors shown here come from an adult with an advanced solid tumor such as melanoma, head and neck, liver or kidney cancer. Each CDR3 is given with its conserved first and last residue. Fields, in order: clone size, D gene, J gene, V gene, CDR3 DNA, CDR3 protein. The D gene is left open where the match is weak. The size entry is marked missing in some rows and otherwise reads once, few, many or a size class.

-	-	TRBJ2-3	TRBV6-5	TGTGCCAGCACAAATCCGCCAGATACGCAGTATTTT	CASTNPPDTQYF
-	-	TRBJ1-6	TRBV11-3	TGTGCCAGCAGCTTAGTGGGGGCTGGAAATTCACCCCTCCACTTT	CASSLVGAGNSPLHF
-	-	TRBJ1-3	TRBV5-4	TGTGCCAGCAGCGAAGGCAGGGACTTCTCTGGAAACACCATATATTTT	CASSEGRDFSGNTIYF
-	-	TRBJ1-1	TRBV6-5	TGTGCCAGCAGTAGACCTAGACAGGAAAACACTGAAGCTTTCTTT	CASSRPRQENTEAFF
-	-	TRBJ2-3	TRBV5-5	TGTGCCAGCAGCTTTATAGATACGCAGTATTTT	CASSFIDTQYF
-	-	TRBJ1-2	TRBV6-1	TGTGCCAGCAGTGAAGCGCTGTGGGGGGCGGACGGCTACACCTTC	CASSEALWGADGYTF
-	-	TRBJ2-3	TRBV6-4	TGTGCCAGCAGTGACCAACCGGGATCCACAGATACGCAGTATTTT	CASSDQPGSTDTQYF
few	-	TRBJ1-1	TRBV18	TGTGCCAGCTCACCACCGAGGGGTCTCACTGAAGCTTTCTTT	CASSPPRGLTEAFF
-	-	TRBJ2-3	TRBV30	TGTGCCTGGAGTACTGCGGGAAGCACAGATACGCAGTATTTT	CAWSTAGSTDTQYF
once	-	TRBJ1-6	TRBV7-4	TGTGCCAGCATCACACGAAGTTTTGTTTCACCCCTCCACTTT	CASITRSFVSPLHF
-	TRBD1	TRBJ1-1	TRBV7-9	TGTGCCAGCAGCGGGCGGACAGGGGGCCATGAAGCTTTCTTT	CASSGRTGGHEAFF
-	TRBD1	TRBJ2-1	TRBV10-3	TGTGCCATCAATAAACAGGGGGCAGGGGGCAATGAGCAGTTCTTC	CAINKQGAGGNEQFF
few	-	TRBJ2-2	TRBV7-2	TGTGCCAGCAGCTTAGAGGGTAGGCGGGGAAACACCGGGGAGCTGTTTTTT	CASSLEGRRGNTGELFF
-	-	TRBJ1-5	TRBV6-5	TGTGCCAGCAGTTACGATAGAATCAATCAGCCCCAGCATTTT	CASSYDRINQPQHF
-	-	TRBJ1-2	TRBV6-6	TGTGCCAGCAGTCTAAAGGGGGATGGCTACACCTTC	CASSLKGDGYTF
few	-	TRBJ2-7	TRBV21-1	TGTGCCAGCAGCAAACTGAGGGACACCGACGAGCAGTACTTC	CASSKLRDTDEQYF
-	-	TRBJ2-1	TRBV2	TGTGCCAGCAGTGAAGTCCTAGAGCAGTTCTTC	CASSEVLEQFF
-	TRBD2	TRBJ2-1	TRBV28	TGTGCCAGCAGTTCAAGCGGGGGAGGATACAATGAGCAGTTCTTC	CASSSSGGGYNEQFF
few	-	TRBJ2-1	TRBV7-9	TGTGCCAGCAGCTTGCAGGCCCCGACCTACAATGAGCAGTTCTTC	CASSLQAPTYNEQFF
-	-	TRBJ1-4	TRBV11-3	TGTGCCAGCAGCTTAGATCGGGGTAGGGGCCCTAATGAAAAACTGTTTTTT	CASSLDRGRGPNEKLFF
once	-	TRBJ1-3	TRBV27	TGTGCCAGCAGTTTGGGGAACTCTGGAAACACCATATATTTT	CASSLGNSGNTIYF
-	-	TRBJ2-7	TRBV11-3	TGTGCCAGCAGCTTAGCGTCTGGGGGCTCGTACGAGCAGTACTTC	CASSLASGGSYEQYF
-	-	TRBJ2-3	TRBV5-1	TGCGCCAGCAGAGGGTCAGATACGCAGTATTTT	CASRGSDTQYF
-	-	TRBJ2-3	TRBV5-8	TGTGCCAGCAGCTTTTTTTGGGGGTTCAACACAGATACGCAGTATTTT	CASSFFWGFNTDTQYF
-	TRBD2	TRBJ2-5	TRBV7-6	TGTGCCAGCAGCCCTCTAGCGGGGGCCCCCGAGACCCAGTACTTC	CASSPLAGAPETQYF
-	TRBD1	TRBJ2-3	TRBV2	TGTGCCAGCAGTGGACAGGGGGCTCCCACAGATACGCAGTATTTT	CASSGQGAPTDTQYF
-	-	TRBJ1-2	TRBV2	TGTGCCAGCAGTGCGGACAGCAACTATGGCTACACCTTC	CASSADSNYGYTF
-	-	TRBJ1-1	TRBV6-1	TGTGCCAGCAGCCCAGGGTGGAAGGCCACTGAAGCTTTCTTT	CASSPGWKATEAFF
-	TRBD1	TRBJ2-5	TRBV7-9	TGTGCCAGCAGCCTCCGGACAGGGAGCAGGGAGACCCAGTACTTC	CASSLRTGSRETQYF
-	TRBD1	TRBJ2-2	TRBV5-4	TGTGCCAGCAGCTTGGTGGGGACAGTTAACACCGGGGAGCTGTTTTTT	CASSLVGTVNTGELFF
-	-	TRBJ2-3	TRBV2	TGTGCCAGCATAACGGGACGTCGGAGCACAGATACGCAGTATTTT	CASITGRRSTDTQYF
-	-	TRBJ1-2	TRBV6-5	TGTGCCAGCAGCCTCGACAGCGGAGCCGGCTACACCTTC	CASSLDSGAGYTF
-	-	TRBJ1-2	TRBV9	TGTGCCAGCAGCGTAGATAAGGGGTATGGCTACACCTTC	CASSVDKGYGYTF
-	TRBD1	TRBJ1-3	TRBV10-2	TGCGCCAGCAGTGGGGACAGGGCCAACACCATATATTTT	CASSGDRANTIYF
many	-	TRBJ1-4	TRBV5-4	TGTGCCAGCAGCAGTGGACAGAGCACAATCGAAAAACTGTTTTTT	CASSSGQSTIEKLFF
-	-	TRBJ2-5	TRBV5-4	TGTGCCAGCAGCTCCCTCGCCGGGGCTGAAGAGACCCAGTACTTC	CASSSLAGAEETQYF
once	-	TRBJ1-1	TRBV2	TGTGCCAGCAAATGGGTACCGAACACTGAAGCTTTCTTT	CASKWVPNTEAFF
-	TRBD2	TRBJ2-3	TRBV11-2	TGTGCCAGCAGCTTAGGAAGGGGTAGCGGGGGGGCGGCAGATACGCAGTATTTT	CASSLGRGSGGAADTQYF
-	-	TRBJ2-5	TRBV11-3	TGTGCCAGCAGCCAATCCCTAACCGGGGAGACCCAGTACTTC	CASSQSLTGETQYF
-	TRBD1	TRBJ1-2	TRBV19	TGTGCCAGTAGTAACCCGGGACAGGGTACCTATGGCTACACCTTC	CASSNPGQGTYGYTF
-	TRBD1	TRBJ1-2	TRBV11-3	TGTGCCAGCACCCGGTCGGCACAGGGGGATGGCTACACCTTC	CASTRSAQGDGYTF
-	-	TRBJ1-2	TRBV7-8	TGTGCCAGCAGTAAACAGGACGGGAACTATGGCTACACCTTC	CASSKQDGNYGYTF
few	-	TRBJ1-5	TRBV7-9	TGTGCCAGCAGCCCTAGGGGTTCGGATCAGCCCCAGCATTTT	CASSPRGSDQPQHF
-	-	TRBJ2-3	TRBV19	TGTGCCAGTAGGGGAATTACAGATACGCAGTATTTT	CASRGITDTQYF
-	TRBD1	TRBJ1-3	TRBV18	TGTGCCAGCTCACCATCCCGGGACAGATCTTCTGGAAACACCATATATTTT	CASSPSRDRSSGNTIYF
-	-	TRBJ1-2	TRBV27	TGTGCCAGCAGCTACAGGGATTTGAGCGGCTACACCTTC	CASSYRDLSGYTF
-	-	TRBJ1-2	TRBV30	TGTGCCTGGAGTACCTTCAGGAGTCCTAAATTCTATGGCTACACCTTC	CAWSTFRSPKFYGYTF
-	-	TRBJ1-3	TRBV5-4	TGTGCCTCCGGAGGCGGAGGAAACACCATATATTTT	CASGGGGNTIYF
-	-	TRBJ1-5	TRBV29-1	TGCAGCGTTAGGGGAGAGAGCAATCAGCCCCAGCATTTT	CSVRGESNQPQHF
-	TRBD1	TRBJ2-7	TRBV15	TGTGCCACCAGCGGACCCCGGGACAGGGGGCCCAGGAGCTCCTACGAGCAGTACTTC	CATSGPRDRGPRSSYEQYF